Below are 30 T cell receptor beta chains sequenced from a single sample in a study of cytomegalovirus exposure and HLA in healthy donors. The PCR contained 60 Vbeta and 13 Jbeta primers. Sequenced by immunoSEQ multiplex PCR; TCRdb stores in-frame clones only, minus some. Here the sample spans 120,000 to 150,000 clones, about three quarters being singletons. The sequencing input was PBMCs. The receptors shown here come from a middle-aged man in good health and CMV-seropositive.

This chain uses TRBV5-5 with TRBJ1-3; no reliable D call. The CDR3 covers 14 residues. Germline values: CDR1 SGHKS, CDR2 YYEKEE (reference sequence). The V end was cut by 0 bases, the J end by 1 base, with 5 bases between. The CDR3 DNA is TGTGCCAGCAGCTTGGGAGAGTCTGGAAACACCATATATTTT. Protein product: CASSLGESGNTIYF. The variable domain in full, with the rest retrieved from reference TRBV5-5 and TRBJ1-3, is DAGVTQSPTHLIKTRGQQVTLRCSPISGHKSVSWYQQVLGQGPQFIFQYYEKEERGRGNFPDRFSARQFPNYSSELNVNALLLGDSALYLCASSLGESGNTIYFGEGSWLTVV.

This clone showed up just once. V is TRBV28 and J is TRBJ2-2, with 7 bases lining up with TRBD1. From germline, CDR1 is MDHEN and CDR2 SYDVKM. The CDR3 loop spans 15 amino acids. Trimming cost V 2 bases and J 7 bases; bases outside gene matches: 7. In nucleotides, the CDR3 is TGTGCCAGCAGTTTAGAGGGGGCAGGTGGCGGGGAGCTGTTTTTT. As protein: CASSLEGAGGGELFF. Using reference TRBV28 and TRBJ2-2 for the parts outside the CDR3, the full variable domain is DVKVTQSSRYLVKRTGEKVFLECVQDMDHENMFWYRQDPGLGLRLIYFSYDVKMKEKGDIPEGYSVSREKKERFSLILESASTNQTSMYLCASSLEGAGGGELFFGEGSRLTVL.

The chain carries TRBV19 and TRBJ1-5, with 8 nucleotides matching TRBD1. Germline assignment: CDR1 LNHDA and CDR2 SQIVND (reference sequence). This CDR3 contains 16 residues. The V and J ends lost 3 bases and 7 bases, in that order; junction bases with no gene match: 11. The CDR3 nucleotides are TGTGCCAGTAGTATGCTGGCAGGGGGCGTGGGACAGCCCCAGCATTTT. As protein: CASSMLAGGVGQPQHF.

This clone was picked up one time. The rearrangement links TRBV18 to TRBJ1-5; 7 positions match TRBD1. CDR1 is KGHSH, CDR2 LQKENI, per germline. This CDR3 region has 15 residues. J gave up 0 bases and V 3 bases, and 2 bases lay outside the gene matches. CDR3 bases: TGTGCCAGCTCACCCCGGACAGGTAGCAATCAGCCCCAGCATTTT. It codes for CASSPRTGSNQPQHF.

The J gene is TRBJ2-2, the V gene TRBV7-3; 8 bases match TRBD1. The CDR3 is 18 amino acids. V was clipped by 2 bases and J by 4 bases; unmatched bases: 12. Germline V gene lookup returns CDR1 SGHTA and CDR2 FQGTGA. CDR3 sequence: CASSLGAGGTSGTGELFF. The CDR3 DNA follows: TGTGCCAGCAGCTTAGGGGCAGGGGGCACCTCGGGCACCGGGGAGCTGTTTTTT.

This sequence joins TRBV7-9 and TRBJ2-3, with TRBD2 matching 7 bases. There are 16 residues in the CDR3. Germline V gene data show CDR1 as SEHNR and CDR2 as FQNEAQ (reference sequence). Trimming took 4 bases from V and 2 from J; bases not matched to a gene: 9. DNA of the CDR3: TGTGCCAGCAGCTCAGGCCTTCTAGCGGACACAGATACGCAGTATTTT. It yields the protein CASSSGLLADTDTQYF.

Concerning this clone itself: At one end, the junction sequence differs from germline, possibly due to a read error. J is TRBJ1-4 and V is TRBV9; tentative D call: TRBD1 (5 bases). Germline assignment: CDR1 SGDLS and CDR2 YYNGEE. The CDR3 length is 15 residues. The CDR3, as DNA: TGTGCCAGCAGCGTACAGGGAACAACTACTGAAAAACTGTTTTTT. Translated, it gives CASSVQGTTTEKLFF.

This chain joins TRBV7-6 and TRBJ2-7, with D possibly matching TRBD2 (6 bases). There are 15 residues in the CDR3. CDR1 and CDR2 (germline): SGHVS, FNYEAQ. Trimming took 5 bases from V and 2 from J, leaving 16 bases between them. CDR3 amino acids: CASSLYGAGTYEQYF. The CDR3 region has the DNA TGTGCCAGCAGCCTTTACGGTGCGGGGACCTACGAGCAGTACTTC.

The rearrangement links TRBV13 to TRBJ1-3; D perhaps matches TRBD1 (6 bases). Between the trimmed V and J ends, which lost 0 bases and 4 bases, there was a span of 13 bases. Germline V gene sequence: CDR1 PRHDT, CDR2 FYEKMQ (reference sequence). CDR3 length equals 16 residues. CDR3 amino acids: CASSLGRGARGNTIYF. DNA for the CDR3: TGTGCCAGCAGCTTAGGCAGGGGCGCGAGAGGAAACACCATATATTTT.

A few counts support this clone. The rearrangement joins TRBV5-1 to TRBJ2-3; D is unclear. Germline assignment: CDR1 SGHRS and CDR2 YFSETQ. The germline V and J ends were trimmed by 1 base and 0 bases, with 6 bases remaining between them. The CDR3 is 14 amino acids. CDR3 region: CASSLQASTDTQYF. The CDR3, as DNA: TGCGCCAGCAGCTTGCAAGCTAGCACAGATACGCAGTATTTT.

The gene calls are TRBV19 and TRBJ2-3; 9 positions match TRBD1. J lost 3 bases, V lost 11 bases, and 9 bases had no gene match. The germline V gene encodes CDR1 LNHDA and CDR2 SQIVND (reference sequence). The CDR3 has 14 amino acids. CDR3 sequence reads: CASQEGQGTDTQYF. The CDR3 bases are TGTGCCTCACAGGAGGGACAGGGTACAGATACGCAGTATTTT.

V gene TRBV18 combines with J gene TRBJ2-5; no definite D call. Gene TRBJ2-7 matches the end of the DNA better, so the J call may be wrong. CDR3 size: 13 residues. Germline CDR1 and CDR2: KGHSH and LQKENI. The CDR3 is CASSTSTDYEQYF. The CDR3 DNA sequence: TGTGCCAGCTCTACCAGCACCGACTACGAGCAGTACTTC.

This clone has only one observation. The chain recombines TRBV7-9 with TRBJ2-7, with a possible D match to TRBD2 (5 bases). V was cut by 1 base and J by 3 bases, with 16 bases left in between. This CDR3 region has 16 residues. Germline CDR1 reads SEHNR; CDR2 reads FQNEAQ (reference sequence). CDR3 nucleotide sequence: TGTGCCAGCAGCTTAGGGGTGAGCGGCCTCAACTACGAGCAGTACTTC. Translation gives CASSLGVSGLNYEQYF.

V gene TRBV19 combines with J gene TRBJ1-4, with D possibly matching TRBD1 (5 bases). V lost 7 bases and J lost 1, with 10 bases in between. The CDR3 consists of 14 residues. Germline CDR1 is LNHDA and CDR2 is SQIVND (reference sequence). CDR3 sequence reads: CASTPTVTNEKLFF. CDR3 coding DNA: TGTGCCAGTACCCCGACAGTAACTAATGAAAAACTGTTTTTT.

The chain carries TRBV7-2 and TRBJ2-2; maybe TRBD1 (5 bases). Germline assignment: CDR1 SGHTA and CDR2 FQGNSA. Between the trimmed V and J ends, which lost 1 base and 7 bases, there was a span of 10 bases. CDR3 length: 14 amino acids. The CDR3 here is CASSLGGTGGELFF. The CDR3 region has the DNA TGTGCCAGCAGCTTAGGGGGCACGGGCGGGGAGCTGTTTTTT.

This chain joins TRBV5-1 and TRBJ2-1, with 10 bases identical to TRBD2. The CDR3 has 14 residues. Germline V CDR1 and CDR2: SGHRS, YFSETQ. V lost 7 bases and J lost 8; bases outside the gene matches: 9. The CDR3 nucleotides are TGCGCCAGCCTAACTAGCGGGAAAAGTCATGAGCAGTTCTTC. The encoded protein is CASLTSGKSHEQFF.

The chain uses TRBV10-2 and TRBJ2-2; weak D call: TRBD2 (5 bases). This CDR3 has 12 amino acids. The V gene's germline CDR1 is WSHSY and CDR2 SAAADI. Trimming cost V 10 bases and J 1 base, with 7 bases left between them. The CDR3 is CAIRENTGELFF. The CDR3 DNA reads TGCGCCATACGGGAGAACACCGGGGAGCTGTTTTTT.

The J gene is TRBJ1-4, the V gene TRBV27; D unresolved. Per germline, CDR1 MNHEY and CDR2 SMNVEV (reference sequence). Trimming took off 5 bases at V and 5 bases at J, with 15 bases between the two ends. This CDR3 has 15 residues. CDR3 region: CASSAPGARNEKLFF. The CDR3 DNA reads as TGTGCCAGCAGTGCCCCGGGAGCCCGAAATGAAAAACTGTTTTTT.

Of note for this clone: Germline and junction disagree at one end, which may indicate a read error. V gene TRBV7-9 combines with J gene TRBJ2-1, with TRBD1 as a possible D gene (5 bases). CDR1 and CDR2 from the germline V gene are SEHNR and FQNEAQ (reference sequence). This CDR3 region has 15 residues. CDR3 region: CSSSLSSTGDNEQFF. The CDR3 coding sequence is TGTTCCAGCAGCTTAAGCAGTACAGGAGACAATGAGCAGTTCTTC.

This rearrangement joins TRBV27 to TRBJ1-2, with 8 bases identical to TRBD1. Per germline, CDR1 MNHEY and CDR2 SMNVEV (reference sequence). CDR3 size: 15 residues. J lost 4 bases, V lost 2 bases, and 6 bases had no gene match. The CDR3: CASSLGGTGTYGYTF. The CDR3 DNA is TGTGCCAGCAGTTTAGGAGGGACAGGTACCTATGGCTACACCTTC.

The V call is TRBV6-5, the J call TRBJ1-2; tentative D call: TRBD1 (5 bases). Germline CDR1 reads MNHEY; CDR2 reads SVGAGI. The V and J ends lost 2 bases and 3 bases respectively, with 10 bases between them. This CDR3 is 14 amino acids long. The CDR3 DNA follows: TGTGCCAGCAGTTACGCAACAGGACACTATGGCTACACCTTC. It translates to CASSYATGHYGYTF.

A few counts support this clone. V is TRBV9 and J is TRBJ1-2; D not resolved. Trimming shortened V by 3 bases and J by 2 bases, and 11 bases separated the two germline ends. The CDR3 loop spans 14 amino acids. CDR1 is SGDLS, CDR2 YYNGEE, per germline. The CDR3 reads CASSAPPGNYGYTF. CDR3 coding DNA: TGTGCCAGCAGCGCGCCCCCCGGGAACTATGGCTACACCTTC.

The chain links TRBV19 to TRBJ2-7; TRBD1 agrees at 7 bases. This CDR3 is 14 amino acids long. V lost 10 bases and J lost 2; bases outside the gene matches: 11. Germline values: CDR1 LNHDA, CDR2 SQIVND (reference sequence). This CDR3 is CATARDSYPYEQYF. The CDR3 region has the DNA TGTGCCACTGCCCGGGACAGTTATCCCTACGAGCAGTACTTC.

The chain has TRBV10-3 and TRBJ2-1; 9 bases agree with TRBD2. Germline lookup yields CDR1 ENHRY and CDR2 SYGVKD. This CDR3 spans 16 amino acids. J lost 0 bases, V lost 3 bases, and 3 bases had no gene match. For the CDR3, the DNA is TGTGCCATCAGTGACCCGGGACTAGCCTCCTACAATGAGCAGTTCTTC. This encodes CAISDPGLASYNEQFF.

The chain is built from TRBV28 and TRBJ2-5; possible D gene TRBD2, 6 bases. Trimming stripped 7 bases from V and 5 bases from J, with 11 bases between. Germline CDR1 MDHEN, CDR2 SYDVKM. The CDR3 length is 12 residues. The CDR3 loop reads CASMYSGETQYF. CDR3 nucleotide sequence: TGTGCCAGCATGTACAGCGGGGAGACCCAGTACTTC. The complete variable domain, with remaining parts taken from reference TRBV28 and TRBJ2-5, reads DVKVTQSSRYLVKRTGEKVFLECVQDMDHENMFWYRQDPGLGLRLIYFSYDVKMKEKGDIPEGYSVSREKKERFSLILESASTNQTSMYLCASMYSGETQYFGPGTRLLVL.

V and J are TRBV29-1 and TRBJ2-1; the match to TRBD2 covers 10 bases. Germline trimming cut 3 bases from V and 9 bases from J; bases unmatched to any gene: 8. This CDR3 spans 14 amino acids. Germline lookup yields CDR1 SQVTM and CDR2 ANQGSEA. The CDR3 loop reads CSVDQAGGPGEQFF. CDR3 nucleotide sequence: TGCAGCGTTGATCAAGCGGGAGGGCCGGGTGAGCAGTTCTTC.

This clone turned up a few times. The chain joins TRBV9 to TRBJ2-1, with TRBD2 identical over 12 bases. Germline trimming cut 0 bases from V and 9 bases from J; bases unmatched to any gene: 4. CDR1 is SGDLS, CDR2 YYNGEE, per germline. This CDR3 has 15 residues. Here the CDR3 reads CASSVGLAGAGEQFF. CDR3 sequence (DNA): TGTGCCAGCAGCGTAGGACTAGCGGGAGCTGGTGAGCAGTTCTTC.

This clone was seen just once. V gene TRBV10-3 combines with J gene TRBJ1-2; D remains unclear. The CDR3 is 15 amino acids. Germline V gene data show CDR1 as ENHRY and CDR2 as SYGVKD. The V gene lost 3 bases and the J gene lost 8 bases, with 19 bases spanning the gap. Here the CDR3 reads CAISEREDPPDGYTF. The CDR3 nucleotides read TGTGCCATCAGTGAAAGGGAGGATCCACCCGACGGCTACACCTTC.

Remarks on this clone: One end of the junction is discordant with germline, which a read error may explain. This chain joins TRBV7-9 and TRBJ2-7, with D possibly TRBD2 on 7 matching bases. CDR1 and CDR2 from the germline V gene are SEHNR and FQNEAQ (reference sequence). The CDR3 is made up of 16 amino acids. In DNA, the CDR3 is TGTTCCAGCAGCTTAGGGGGAGGGGCCAGTCCCTACGAGCAGTACTTC. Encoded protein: CSSSLGGGASPYEQYF.

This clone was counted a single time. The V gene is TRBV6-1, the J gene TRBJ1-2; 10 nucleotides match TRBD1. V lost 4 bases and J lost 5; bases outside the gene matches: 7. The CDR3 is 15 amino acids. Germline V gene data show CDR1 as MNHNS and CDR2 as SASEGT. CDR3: CASSGPGQGIYGYTF. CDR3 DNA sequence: TGTGCCAGCAGTGGCCCGGGACAGGGGATTTATGGCTACACCTTC.